What follows describes a single T cell receptor (beta chain). The antigen is not known. Trimming cost V 4 bases and J 0 bases, with 13 bases left between them. Per germline, CDR1 SGHRS and CDR2 YFSETQ. CDR3 size: 16 residues. The data are from a study of T cell responses to AZD1222 COVID-19 vaccine. Points from the study as a whole: Nearly half of unique spike-specific TCRs reportedly avoided B.1.351 and B.1.1.7 mutated regions. Baseline seropositives among AZD1222 recipients totaled only five to seven.

Here immunoSEQ multiplex PCR was the method, and the copy in TCRdb shows in-frame clones only, minus some. This table holds 150,000 or so clones, around four fifths found once. This receptor was obtained from an adult in good health. The sample in question was peripheral blood, obtained on day 0 of MenACWY control vaccination. J is TRBJ1-4 and V is TRBV5-1; D gene uncertain. This chain's CDR3 is CASSPTGRTTNEKLFF. CDR3 sequence (DNA): TGCGCCAGCAGCCCCACCGGACGTACAACTAATGAAAAACTGTTTTTT.